The present T cell receptor beta chain was sequenced within a study of Ad26.COV2.S vaccination and SARS-CoV-2 variants. The wider study: COV1001, an Ad26.COV2.S trial, supplied this vaccine-arm donor. General study results and limits: Spike-specific TCR breadth was greater in vaccine than placebo recipients.

This clone showed up just once. Its antigen is as yet unknown. Relative to the germline gene, one junction end is altered; a read error may explain this. Germline CDR1 and CDR2: SGHTA and FQGNSA. The CDR3 covers 15 residues. Specified treatment: 15 to 20 received Ad26.COV2.S at low or high dose, single or two shots; 5 received placebo; per-sample allocation not given. Sampling happened 63 days after the first vaccine or placebo injection. The repertoire was sequenced with immunoSEQ multiplex PCR; TCRdb's copy has only in-frame clones and lacks some. Here the sample spans some 250,000 clones, approximately 88% being singletons.

The receptor was isolated from a person aged 18-65 years who received the Ad26.COV2.S COVID-19 vaccine or a placebo. The rearrangement uses TRBV7-2 and TRBJ2-7; TRBD1 might be the D (5 bases). The starting material was peripheral blood, obtained in a trial of Ad26.COV2.S vaccine versus placebo. This CDR3 reads CASSLGHHTSNEQYF. The CDR3 region has the DNA TGTGCCAGCAGCTTGGGGCACCACACCTCCAACGAGCAGTACTTC.